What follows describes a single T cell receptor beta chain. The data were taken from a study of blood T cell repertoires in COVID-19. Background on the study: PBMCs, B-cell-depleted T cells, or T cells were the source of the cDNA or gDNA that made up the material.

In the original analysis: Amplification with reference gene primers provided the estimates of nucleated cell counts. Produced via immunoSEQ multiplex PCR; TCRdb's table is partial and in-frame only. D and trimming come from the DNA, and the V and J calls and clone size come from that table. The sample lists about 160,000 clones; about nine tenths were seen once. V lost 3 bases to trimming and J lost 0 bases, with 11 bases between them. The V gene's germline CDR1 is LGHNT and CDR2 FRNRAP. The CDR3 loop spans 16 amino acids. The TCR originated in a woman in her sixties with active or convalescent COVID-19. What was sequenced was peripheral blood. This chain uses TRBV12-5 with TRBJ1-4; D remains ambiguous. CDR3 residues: CASGFGQATTNEKLFF. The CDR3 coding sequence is TGTGCTAGTGGTTTTGGGCAGGCAACAACTAATGAAAAACTGTTTTTT.